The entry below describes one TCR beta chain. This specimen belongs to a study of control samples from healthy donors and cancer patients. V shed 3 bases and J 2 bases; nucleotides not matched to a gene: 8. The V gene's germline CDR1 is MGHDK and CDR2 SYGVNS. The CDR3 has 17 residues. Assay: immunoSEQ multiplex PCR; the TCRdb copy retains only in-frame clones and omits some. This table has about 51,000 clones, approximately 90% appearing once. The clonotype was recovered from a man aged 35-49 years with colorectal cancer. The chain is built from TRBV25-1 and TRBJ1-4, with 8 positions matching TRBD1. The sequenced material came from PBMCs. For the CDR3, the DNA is TGTGCCAGCAGTGACACCTCTTACAGGGGGACTAATGAAAAACTGTTTTTT. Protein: CASSDTSYRGTNEKLFF.